This T cell receptor (beta chain) was documented in a study of T cell repertoires in cytomegalovirus infection. Findings of the study overall: Dominating the ex vivo response were HLA-C-restricted CMV-specific TCR beta clonotypes.

Concerning this clonotype: Its antigen is unknown.

TCRdb itself ran the reads through MiXCR, one entry per CDR3 protein. The sample yields 210,000 or so distinct CDR3 sequences, approximately 7% seen once. V was clipped by 8 bases and J by 1 base, with 8 bases between them. Germline CDR1 is SQVTM and CDR2 is ANQGSEA. CDR3 length: 11 amino acids. V gene TRBV29-1 combines with J gene TRBJ1-1; the D is unclear. Sequenced sample: PBMCs. The sequence was collected from a human donor in good health (CMV status not recorded). Some clones in this sample may be carry-over from other donors' samples. CDR3 residues: CSSAQNTEAFF. CDR3 bases: TGCAGCTCCGCCCAGAACACTGAAGCTTTCTTT.